The present T cell receptor (beta chain) was sequenced within a study of T cell responses to AZD1222 COVID-19 vaccine. Across the whole study: Pooling was applied to second doses at about 4 or about 12 weeks.

About this clone: The target antigen is unknown.

The assay was immunoSEQ multiplex PCR, and TCRdb's table has in-frame clones only and misses some. The repertoire consists of tens of thousands of clones, with approximately 90% occurring once and the leading ten covering approximately 30%. CDR3 length equals 12 residues. V lost 4 bases and J 8 bases, leaving 11 bases between the germline ends. The V gene's germline CDR1 is SNHLY and CDR2 FYNNEI. General study findings and limits: Donors were largely white British and mainly female; clonal diversity was possibly underestimated.

The source material was peripheral blood, sampled on day 0 of AZD1222 vaccination. This TCR was recovered from an adult in good health. The J gene is TRBJ1-2, the V gene TRBV2; D might be TRBD1 (6 bases). The CDR3 nucleotides read TGTGCCAGCAGTGGGACAGCTAAGGGCTACACCTTC. Translating it yields CASSGTAKGYTF.